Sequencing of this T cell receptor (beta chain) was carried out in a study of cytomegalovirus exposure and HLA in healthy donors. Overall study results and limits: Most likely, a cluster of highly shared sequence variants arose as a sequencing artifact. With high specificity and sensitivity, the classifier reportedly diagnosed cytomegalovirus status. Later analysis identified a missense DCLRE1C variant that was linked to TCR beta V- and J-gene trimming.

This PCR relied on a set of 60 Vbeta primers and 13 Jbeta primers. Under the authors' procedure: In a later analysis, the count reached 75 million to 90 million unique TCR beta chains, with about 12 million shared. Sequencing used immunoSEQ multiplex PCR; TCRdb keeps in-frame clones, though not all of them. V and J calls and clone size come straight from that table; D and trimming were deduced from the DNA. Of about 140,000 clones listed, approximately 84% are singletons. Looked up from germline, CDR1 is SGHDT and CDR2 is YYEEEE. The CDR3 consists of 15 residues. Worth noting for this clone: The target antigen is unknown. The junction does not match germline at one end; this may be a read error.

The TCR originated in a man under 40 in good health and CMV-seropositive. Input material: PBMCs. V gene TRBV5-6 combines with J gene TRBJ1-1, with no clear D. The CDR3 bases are TGTGTCAGCAGCTTGGATTCGAGGGAGCGGGTAGGAGCTTTCTTT. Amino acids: CVSSLDSRERVGAFF.